The entry below describes one TCR beta chain. Its antigen is undetermined. The CDR3 covers 17 residues. The V gene's germline CDR1 is SGDLS and CDR2 YYNGEE. V lost 0 bases to trimming and J lost 1 base; unmatched junction nucleotides: 7. The data originate from a study of cytomegalovirus exposure and HLA in healthy donors. In the PCR, 60 Vbeta and 13 Jbeta primers were used. TCRdb's table, derived via immunoSEQ multiplex PCR, lists solely in-frame clones and lacks some. Altogether about 170,000 clones are present, approximately 85% being singletons, with the ten largest covering approximately 2.5%. Study results and limitations: The only immune exposure information that was available was CMV serostatus.

This TCR derives from a man aged 30-40 years in good health and CMV-seropositive. The chain is built from TRBV9 and TRBJ2-5, with 9 bases that match TRBD2. Sequenced: PBMCs. DNA of the CDR3: TGTGCCAGCAGCGTAGCTTGGGCGCGGGGGGGCCAAGAGACCCAGTACTTC. Its protein is CASSVAWARGGQETQYF.